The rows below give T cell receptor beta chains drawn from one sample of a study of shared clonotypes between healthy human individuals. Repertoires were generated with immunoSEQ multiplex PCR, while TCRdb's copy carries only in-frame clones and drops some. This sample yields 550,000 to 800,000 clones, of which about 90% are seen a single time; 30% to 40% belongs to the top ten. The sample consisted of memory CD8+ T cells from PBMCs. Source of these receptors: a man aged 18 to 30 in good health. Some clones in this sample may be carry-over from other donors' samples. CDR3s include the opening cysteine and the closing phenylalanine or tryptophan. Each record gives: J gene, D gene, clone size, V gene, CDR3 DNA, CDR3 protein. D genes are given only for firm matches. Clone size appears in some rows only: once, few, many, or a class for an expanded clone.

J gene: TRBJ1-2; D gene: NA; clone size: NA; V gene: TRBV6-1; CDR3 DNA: TGTGCCAGCAGTGAACACGGGGATGGCGGCTACACCTTC; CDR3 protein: CASSEHGDGGYTF
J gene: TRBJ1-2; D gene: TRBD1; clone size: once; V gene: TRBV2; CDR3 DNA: TGTGCCGGCTGGGACAGGGTGGCGGGTGACTATGGCTACACCTTC; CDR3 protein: CAGWDRVAGDYGYTF
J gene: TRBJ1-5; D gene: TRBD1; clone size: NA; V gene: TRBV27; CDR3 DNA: TGTGCCAGCAGTTTCCTTGGACAGGGAACTCAGCCCCAGCATTTT; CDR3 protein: CASSFLGQGTQPQHF
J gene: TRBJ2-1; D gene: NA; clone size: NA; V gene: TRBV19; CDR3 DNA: TGTGCCAGTAATACAGGACTGTACAATGAGCAGTTCTTC; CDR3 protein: CASNTGLYNEQFF
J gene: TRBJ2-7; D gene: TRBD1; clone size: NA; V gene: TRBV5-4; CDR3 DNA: TGTGCCAGCAGCTCGGACAGGGACTACGAGCAGTACTTC; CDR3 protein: CASSSDRDYEQYF
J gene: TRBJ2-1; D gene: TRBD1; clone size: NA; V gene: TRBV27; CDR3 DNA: TGTGCCAGCAGTCCCCGGGACAGCTCCTACAATGAGCAGTTCTTC; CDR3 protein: CASSPRDSSYNEQFF
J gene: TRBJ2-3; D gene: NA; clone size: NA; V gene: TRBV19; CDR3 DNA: TGTGCCAGTAGTATCCGCCAGCCAGATACGCAGTATTTT; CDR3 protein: CASSIRQPDTQYF
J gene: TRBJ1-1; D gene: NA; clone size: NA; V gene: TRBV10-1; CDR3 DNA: TGCGCCAGCAGTGAGTCGTACAGGGATAGTAGCTTGAACACTGAAGCTTTCTTT; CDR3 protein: CASSESYRDSSLNTEAFF
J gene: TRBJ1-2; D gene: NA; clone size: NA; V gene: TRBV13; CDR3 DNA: TGTGCCAGCAGCTTAGGCCAGTTCGGGCATACAACTAACTATGGCTACACCTTC; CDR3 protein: CASSLGQFGHTTNYGYTF
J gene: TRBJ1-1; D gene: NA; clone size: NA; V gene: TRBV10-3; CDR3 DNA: TGTGCCATCAGGACCAACACTGAAGCTTTCTTT; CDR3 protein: CAIRTNTEAFF
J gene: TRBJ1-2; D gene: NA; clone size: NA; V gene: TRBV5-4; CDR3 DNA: TGTGCCAGCAGTGACGAAGACCCATTAGGCGGCTACACCTTC; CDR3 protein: CASSDEDPLGGYTF
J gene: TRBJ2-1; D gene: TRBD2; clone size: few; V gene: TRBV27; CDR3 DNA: TGTGCCAGCAGTTTACTCGGCGGGAGCTCCTACAATGAGCAGTTCTTC; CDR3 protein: CASSLLGGSSYNEQFF
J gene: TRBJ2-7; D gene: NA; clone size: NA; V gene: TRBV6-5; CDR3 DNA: TGTGCCAGCAGTTACTCGCGACAGGTCAACGAGCAGTACTTC; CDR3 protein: CASSYSRQVNEQYF
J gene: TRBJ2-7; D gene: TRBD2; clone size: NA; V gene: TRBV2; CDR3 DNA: TGTGCCAGCAGTGATCTAGCGGGAGAGACCTACGAGCAGTACTTC; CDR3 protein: CASSDLAGETYEQYF
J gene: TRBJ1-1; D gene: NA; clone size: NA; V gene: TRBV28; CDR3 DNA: TGTGCCAGCAGTTTCCGGGGATTGGGGAACACTGAAGCTTTCTTT; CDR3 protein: CASSFRGLGNTEAFF
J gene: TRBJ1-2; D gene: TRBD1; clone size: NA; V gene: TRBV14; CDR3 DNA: TGTGCCAGCAGCCAAAAGGGACAGGGGAATTTCTATGGCTACACCTTC; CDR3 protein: CASSQKGQGNFYGYTF
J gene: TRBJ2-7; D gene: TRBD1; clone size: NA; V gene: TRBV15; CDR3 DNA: TGTGCCACCAGCTACACGGGGGGACAGGGTGTCTACGAGCAGTACTTC; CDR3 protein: CATSYTGGQGVYEQYF
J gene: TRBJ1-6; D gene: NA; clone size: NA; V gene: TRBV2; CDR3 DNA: TGTGCCAGCAGTGAATCGAGGGGACTGGGGAATTCACCCCTCCACTTT; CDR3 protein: CASSESRGLGNSPLHF
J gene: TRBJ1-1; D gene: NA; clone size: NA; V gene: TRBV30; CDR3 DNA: TGTGCCTGGAGCCCTTATGCTGCAAAAGCTTTCTTT; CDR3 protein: CAWSPYAAKAFF
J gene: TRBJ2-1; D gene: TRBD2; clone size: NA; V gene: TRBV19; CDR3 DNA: TGTGCCAGTAGTACACTAGCGGGGATCTACAATGAGCAGTTCTTC; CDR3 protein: CASSTLAGIYNEQFF
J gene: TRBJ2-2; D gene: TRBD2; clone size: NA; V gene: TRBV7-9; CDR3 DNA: TGTGCCAGCAGATTAGGACTAGCGGGTTATACCGGGGAGCTGTTTTTT; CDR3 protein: CASRLGLAGYTGELFF
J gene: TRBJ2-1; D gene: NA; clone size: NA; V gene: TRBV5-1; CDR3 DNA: TGCGCCAGCAGCTTTGGAGACAGTTTCCTTATCAATGAGCAGTTCTTC; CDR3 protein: CASSFGDSFLINEQFF
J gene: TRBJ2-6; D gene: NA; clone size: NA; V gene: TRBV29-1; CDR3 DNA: TGCAGCGTTGAAGGAGACAGCTCTGGGGCCAACGTCCTGACTTTC; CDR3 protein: CSVEGDSSGANVLTF
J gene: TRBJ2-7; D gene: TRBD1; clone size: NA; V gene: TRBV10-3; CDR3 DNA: TGTGCCATCAGGGACGGGACAGGGTCCTACGAGCAGTACTTC; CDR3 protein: CAIRDGTGSYEQYF
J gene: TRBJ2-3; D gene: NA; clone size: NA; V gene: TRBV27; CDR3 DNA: TGTGCCAGCAGTTTATCCGCCGGCGACGGACAGCGTACGCAGTATTTT; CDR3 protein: CASSLSAGDGQRTQYF
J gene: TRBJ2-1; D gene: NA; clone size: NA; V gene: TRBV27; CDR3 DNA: TGTGCCAGCAGTTTTGGGGCAGGGATGTATGAGCAGTTCTTC; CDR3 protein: CASSFGAGMYEQFF
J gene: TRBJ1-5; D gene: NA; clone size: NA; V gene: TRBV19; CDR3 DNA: TGTGCCAGTAGTTCCCCAGGGGATGGCAATCAGCCCCAGCATTTT; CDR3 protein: CASSSPGDGNQPQHF
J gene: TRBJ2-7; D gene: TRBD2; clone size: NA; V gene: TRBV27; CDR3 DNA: TGTGCCAGCAGTTGGACTAGCGGCAACTCCTACGAGCAGTACTTC; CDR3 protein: CASSWTSGNSYEQYF
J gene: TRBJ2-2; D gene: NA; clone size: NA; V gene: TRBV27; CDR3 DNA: TGTGCCAGCAGTTTAACCAGTTCGGGGGAGCTGTTTTTT; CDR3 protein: CASSLTSSGELFF
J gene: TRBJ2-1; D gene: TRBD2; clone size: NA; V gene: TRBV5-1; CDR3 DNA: TGCGCCAGCAGCTTGGGGTACGAACTAGCGGGAGGGCTCCCCTACAATGAGCAGTTCTTC; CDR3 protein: CASSLGYELAGGLPYNEQFF
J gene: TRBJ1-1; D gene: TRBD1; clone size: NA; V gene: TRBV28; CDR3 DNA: TGTGCCAGCAGTCCAAGGGGGCTAGGAAACACTGAAGCTTTCTTT; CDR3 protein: CASSPRGLGNTEAFF
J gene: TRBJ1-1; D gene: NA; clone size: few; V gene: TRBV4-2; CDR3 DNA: TGTGCCAGCAGCCAAGTGGTTTTCAGTCTATCGGCTGAAGCTTTCTTT; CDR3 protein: CASSQVVFSLSAEAFF
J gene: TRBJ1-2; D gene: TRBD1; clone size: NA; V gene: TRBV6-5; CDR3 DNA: TGTGCCAGCAGTACAGGGGGAGAAAGTGGCTACACCTTC; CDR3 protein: CASSTGGESGYTF
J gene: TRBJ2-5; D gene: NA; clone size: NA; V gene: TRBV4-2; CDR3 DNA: TGTGCCAGTGGGGTGACAGACTATAAGGGGGAGCAGTACTTC; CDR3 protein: CASGVTDYKGEQYF
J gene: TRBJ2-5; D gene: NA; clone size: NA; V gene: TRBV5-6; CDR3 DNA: TGTGCCAGCAGCTTCATGGGGGTCCAAGAGACCCAGTACTTC; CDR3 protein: CASSFMGVQETQYF
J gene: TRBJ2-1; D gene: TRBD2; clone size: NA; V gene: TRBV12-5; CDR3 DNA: TGTGCTAGTGGTTTAATAGCGGGAAGGGGAAATGAGCAGTTCTTC; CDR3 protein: CASGLIAGRGNEQFF
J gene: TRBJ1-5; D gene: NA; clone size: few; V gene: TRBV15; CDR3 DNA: TGTGCCACCAATACGGGGCGTAGCAATCAGCCCCAGCATTTT; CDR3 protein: CATNTGRSNQPQHF
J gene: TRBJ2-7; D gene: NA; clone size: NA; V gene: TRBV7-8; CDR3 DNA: TGTGCCAGCAGCTTAGTTCTAGCTTTCGGCTCCGAGCAGTACTTC; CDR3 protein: CASSLVLAFGSEQYF
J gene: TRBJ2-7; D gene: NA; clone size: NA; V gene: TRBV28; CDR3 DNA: TGTGCCAGCAGTTTATCTCCAGAAAGCCGTTCGTACGAGCAGTACTTC; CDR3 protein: CASSLSPESRSYEQYF
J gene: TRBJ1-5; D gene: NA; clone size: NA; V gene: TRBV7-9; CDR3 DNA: TGTGCCAGCAGCGCCGATTATCAGCCCCAGCATTTT; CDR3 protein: CASSADYQPQHF
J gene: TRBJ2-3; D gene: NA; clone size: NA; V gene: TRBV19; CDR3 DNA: TGTGCCAGTAGTATCACGGGGGGCTCAGATACGCAGTATTTT; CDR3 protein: CASSITGGSDTQYF
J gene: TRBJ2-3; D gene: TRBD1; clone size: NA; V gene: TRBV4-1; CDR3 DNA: TGCGCCAGCAGCCAAGAAAAGACTGGGACAGGGATTTATACGCAGTATTTT; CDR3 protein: CASSQEKTGTGIYTQYF
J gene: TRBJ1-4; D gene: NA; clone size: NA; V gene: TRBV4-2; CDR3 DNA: TGTGCCAGCAGCCAAGATGTAACGGGGCGCGGTGAAAAACTGTTTTTT; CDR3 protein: CASSQDVTGRGEKLFF
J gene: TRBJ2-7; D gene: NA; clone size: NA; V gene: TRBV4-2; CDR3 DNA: TGTGCCAGCAGCCAAGCACTTGGTATCTACGAGCAGTACTTC; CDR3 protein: CASSQALGIYEQYF
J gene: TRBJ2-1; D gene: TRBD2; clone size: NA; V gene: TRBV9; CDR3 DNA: TGTGCCAGCAGCGCGGACCTGACTAGCGGAGGGACTGGTGAGCAGTTCTTC; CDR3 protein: CASSADLTSGGTGEQFF